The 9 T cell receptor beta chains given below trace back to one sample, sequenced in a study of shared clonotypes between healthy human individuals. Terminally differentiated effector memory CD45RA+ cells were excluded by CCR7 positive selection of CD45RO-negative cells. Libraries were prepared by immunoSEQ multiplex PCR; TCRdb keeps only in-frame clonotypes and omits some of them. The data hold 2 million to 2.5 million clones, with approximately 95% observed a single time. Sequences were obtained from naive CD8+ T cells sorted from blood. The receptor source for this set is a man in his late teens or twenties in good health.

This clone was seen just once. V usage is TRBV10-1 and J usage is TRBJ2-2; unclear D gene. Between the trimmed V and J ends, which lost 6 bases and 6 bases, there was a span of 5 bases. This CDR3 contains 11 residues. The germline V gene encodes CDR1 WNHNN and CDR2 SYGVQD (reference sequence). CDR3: CASRRAGELFF. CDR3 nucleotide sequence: TGCGCCAGCAGAAGGGCCGGGGAGCTGTTTTTT.

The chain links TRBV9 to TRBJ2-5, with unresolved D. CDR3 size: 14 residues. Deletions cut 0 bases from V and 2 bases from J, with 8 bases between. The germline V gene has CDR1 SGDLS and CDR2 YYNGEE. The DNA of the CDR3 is TGTGCCAGCAGCGTAGCGAAAGGACAAGAGACCCAGTACTTC. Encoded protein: CASSVAKGQETQYF.

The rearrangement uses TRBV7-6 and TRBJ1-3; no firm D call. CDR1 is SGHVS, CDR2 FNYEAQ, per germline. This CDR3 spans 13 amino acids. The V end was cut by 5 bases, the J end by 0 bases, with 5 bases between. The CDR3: CASSPSSGNTIYF. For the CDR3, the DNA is TGTGCCAGCAGCCCGAGCTCTGGAAACACCATATATTTT.

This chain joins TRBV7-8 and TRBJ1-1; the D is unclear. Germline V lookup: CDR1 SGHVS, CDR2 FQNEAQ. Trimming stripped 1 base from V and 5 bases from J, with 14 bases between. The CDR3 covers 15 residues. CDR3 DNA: TGTGCCAGCAGCTTAGAGGCAGGATGGGGAACTGAAGCTTTCTTT. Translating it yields CASSLEAGWGTEAFF.

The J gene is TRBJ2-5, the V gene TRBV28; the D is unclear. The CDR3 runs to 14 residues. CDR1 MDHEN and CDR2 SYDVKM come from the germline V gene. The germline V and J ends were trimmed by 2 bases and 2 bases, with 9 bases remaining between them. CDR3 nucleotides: TGTGCCAGCAGTTTAAATAGACGGCAAGAGACCCAGTACTTC. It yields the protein CASSLNRRQETQYF.

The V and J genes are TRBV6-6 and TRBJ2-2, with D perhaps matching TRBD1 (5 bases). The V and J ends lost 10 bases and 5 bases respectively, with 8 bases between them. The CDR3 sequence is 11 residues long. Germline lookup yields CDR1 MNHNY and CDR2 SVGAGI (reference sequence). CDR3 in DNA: TGTGCCATGCAGGGTACCGGGGAGCTGTTTTTT. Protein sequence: CAMQGTGELFF.

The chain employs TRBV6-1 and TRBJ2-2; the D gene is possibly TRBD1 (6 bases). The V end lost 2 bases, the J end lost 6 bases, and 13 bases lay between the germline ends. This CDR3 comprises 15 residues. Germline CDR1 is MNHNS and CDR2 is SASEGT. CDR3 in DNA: TGTGCCAGCAGTGAAAGCCGGCAGGGGTCCGGGGAGCTGTTTTTT. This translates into CASSESRQGSGELFF.

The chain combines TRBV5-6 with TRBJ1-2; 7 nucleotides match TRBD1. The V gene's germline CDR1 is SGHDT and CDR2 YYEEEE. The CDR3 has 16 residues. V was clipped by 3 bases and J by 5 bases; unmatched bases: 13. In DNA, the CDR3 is TGTGCCAGCAGCTCCGCCTCCCGGACAGGAGTTTATGGCTACACCTTC. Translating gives CASSSASRTGVYGYTF.

CDR3 sequence (DNA): TGTGCCAGCAGTCCCAGCTCGGGACAGGTGAACTACGAGCAGTACTTC. Amino acids: CASSPSSGQVNYEQYF. This chain joins TRBV27 and TRBJ2-7; 8 positions agree with TRBD1. V lost 5 bases and J lost 3; bases outside the gene matches: 12. From germline, CDR1 is MNHEY and CDR2 SMNVEV (reference sequence). This CDR3 has 16 residues.